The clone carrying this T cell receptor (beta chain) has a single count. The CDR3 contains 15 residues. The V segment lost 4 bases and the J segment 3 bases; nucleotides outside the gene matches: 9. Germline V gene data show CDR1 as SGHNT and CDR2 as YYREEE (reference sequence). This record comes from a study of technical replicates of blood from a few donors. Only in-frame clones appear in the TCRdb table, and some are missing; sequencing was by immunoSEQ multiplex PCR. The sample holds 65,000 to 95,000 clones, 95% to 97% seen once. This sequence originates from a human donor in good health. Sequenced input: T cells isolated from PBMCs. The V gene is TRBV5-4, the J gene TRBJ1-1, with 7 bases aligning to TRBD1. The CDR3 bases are TGTGCCAGCAGCCTACTACAGGGGTGGGACACTGAAGCTTTCTTT. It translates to CASSLLQGWDTEAFF.